The T cell receptor (beta chain) under discussion was sequenced for a study of blood T cells in healthy people across ages. The V segment lost 5 bases and the J segment 6 bases; nucleotides outside the gene matches: 10. Looked up from germline, CDR1 is SQVTM and CDR2 is ANQGSEA. There are 15 residues in the CDR3. A second PCR of 7 to 11 cycles used a sample-barcoded 5' primer and a J-beta primer mix. TCRdb re-analysed the 5' RACE reads in MiXCR, keeping a single row per CDR3 protein. The sample has approximately 2,000,000 distinct CDR3 sequences, around 40% seen once. The sequence was collected from a human donor in good health. The chain recombines TRBV29-1 with TRBJ1-2; 12 nucleotides match TRBD1. Sequenced input: blood. The CDR3, as DNA: TGCAGCGTTTCGTCACCGGGACAGGGGGCCCATGGCTACACCTTC. Protein sequence: CSVSSPGQGAHGYTF.